A single sample is the source of the 27 T cell receptor beta chains below, sequenced in a study of beta chain features in type 1 diabetes. General study findings and limits: Across all four CD4+ subsets, people with type 1 diabetes showed modestly shorter TCRB CDR3s.

For these TCRs, the target antigens are not known. TCRB transcripts that were expressed got sequenced, as all of the isolated RNA had been reverse transcribed. The data were produced by immunoSEQ multiplex PCR, yet TCRdb's version contains in-frame clones alone and is incomplete. The sample lists a few hundred thousand clones, approximately 14% occurring once. Sequenced: naive CD4+ T cells from blood. The receptors here all came from a man between 25 and 39 years old with type 1 diabetes.

This clone was seen a few times. This chain connects TRBV5-1 to TRBJ2-7; 11 bases line up with TRBD2. The germline V gene has CDR1 SGHRS and CDR2 YFSETQ. The CDR3 extends over 16 amino acids. V lost 1 base, J lost 6 bases, and 9 bases stayed unmatched. The CDR3 reads CASSLKVAGGLAEQYF. The CDR3 coding sequence is TGCGCCAGCAGCTTGAAAGTAGCGGGAGGGCTCGCCGAGCAGTACTTC.

This clone was observed a few times. This chain connects TRBV7-9 to TRBJ2-1; TRBD2 is a possible D gene (6 bases). This CDR3 is 12 amino acids long. The V end lost 5 bases, the J end lost 10 bases, and 12 bases lay between the germline ends. CDR1 is SEHNR and CDR2 is FQNEAQ in the germline V gene (reference sequence). This CDR3 reads CASSRAGREQFF. DNA of the CDR3: TGTGCCAGCAGCCGTGCGGGAAGGGAGCAGTTCTTC.

The V call is TRBV14, the J call TRBJ2-3; 7 nucleotides agree with TRBD2. Germline CDR1 is SGHDN and CDR2 is FVKESK. V shed 1 base and J 2 bases; nucleotides not matched to a gene: 6. This CDR3 has 16 residues. CDR3 in amino acids: CASSQGPAGDTDTQYF. CDR3 coding DNA: TGTGCCAGCAGCCAAGGCCCGGCGGGAGACACAGATACGCAGTATTTT.

This clone was recorded only once. V is TRBV2 and J is TRBJ2-2, with no clear D. Trimming took off 4 bases at V and 0 bases at J, with 6 bases between the two ends. This CDR3 has 14 residues. Germline-derived CDR1 and CDR2 are SNHLY and FYNNEI. The CDR3, as DNA: TGTGCCAGCAGTGGGCTCGCGAACACCGGGGAGCTGTTTTTT. It is translated as CASSGLANTGELFF.

V and J are TRBV28 and TRBJ2-1; D not resolved. V was trimmed by 6 bases and J by 6 bases, leaving 6 bases between them. Germline values: CDR1 MDHEN, CDR2 SYDVKM. The CDR3 sequence is 11 residues long. CDR3 protein: CASRLSNEQFF. The CDR3 DNA is TGTGCCAGCAGGCTATCCAATGAGCAGTTCTTC.

V and J are TRBV2 and TRBJ2-5; D may be TRBD1 (6 bases). The V end lost 5 bases, the J end lost 1 base, and 8 bases lay between the germline ends. CDR3 length: 13 residues. Germline CDR1 and CDR2: SNHLY and FYNNEI. CDR3 sequence (DNA): TGTGCCAGCAGTACGGACAGCCAAGAGACCCAGTACTTC. Translation: CASSTDSQETQYF.

This clone has a handful of counts. The J gene is TRBJ2-2, the V gene TRBV7-3, with D maybe TRBD2 (6 bases). Per germline, CDR1 SGHTA and CDR2 FQGTGA. V was shortened by 2 bases and J by 0 bases, with 10 bases between the two germline ends. The CDR3 contains 16 residues. The CDR3 protein is CASSLGSGANTGELFF. The CDR3 DNA sequence: TGTGCCAGCAGCTTAGGTAGCGGAGCGAACACCGGGGAGCTGTTTTTT.

This clone has just a few counts. This chain links TRBV29-1 with TRBJ2-2, with TRBD1 as a possible D gene (6 bases). Per the germline V gene, CDR1 is SQVTM and CDR2 is ANQGSEA. The CDR3 is made up of 16 amino acids. Trimming took 4 bases from V and 5 from J, leaving 20 bases between them. This CDR3 is CSVGDTGTSGTGELFF. The CDR3 DNA follows: TGCAGCGTTGGAGACACCGGGACATCGGGAACCGGGGAGCTGTTTTTT.

The chain's CDR3 is CASRALAVFYEQYF. CDR3 DNA: TGTGCCAGCAGAGCTCTAGCGGTTTTCTACGAGCAGTACTTC. The chain couples TRBV28 to TRBJ2-7, with 7 bases that match TRBD2. The CDR3 is 14 residues long. CDR1 is MDHEN, CDR2 SYDVKM, per germline. Trimming at V came to 6 bases and at J to 3 bases, leaving 8 bases not matched to a gene. The whole variable domain, remainder taken from reference TRBV28 and TRBJ2-7, is DVKVTQSSRYLVKRTGEKVFLECVQDMDHENMFWYRQDPGLGLRLIYFSYDVKMKEKGDIPEGYSVSREKKERFSLILESASTNQTSMYLCASRALAVFYEQYFGPGTRLTVT.

The CDR3 loop is CASMLTSYGYTF. The CDR3 nucleotides are TGTGCCAGCATGTTAACGAGCTATGGCTACACCTTC. The gene calls are TRBV2 and TRBJ1-2; D unresolved. Germline CDR1 reads SNHLY; CDR2 reads FYNNEI. The ends were cut back, 7 bases at V and 4 bases at J, with 10 bases in the middle. The CDR3 covers 12 residues. Full variable domain (outside the CDR3, taken from reference TRBV2 and TRBJ1-2): EPEVTQTPSHQVTQMGQEVILRCVPISNHLYFYWYRQILGQKVEFLVSFYNNEISEKSEIFDDQFSVERPDGSNFTLKIRSTKLEDSAMYFCASMLTSYGYTFGSGTRLTVV.

CDR3 sequence: CASSIIQGPQFF. In DNA form, the CDR3 reads TGTGCCAGCAGCATAATACAGGGCCCACAGTTCTTC. The chain recombines TRBV2 with TRBJ2-1; the D gene is possibly TRBD1 (6 bases). V was trimmed by 6 bases and J by 13 bases, leaving 16 bases between them. The germline gives CDR1 SNHLY, CDR2 FYNNEI. The CDR3 runs 12 residues.

This clone was counted a few times. The chain joins TRBV30 to TRBJ1-2; tentatively, D is TRBD1 (6 bases). In germline, CDR1 is GTSNPN, CDR2 SVGIG (reference sequence). The CDR3 is 14 amino acids. Between the trimmed V and J ends, which lost 7 bases and 4 bases, there was a span of 19 bases. The CDR3 protein is CAFKRQDFRYGYTF. The CDR3 DNA reads as TGTGCCTTTAAAAGACAGGACTTTCGCTATGGCTACACCTTC.

This clone came up a few times. The gene calls are TRBV6-5 and TRBJ2-1; D might be TRBD2 (5 bases). The V end lost 1 base, the J end lost 8 bases, and 12 bases lay between the germline ends. Germline V gene lookup returns CDR1 MNHEY and CDR2 SVGAGI. This CDR3 has 14 residues. In nucleotides, the CDR3 is TGTGCCAGCAGTTACTTTGGGAGTGTGGATGAGCAGTTCTTC. It specifies CASSYFGSVDEQFF.

This rearrangement joins TRBV19 to TRBJ2-1; perhaps TRBD1 as D (6 bases). The CDR3 has 17 amino acids. The V end was cut by 1 base, the J end by 0 bases, with 13 bases between. Germline assignment: CDR1 LNHDA and CDR2 SQIVND (reference sequence). This chain's CDR3 is CASSIGPTGVSYNEQFF. The CDR3 DNA is TGTGCCAGTAGTATAGGACCGACAGGCGTCTCCTACAATGAGCAGTTCTTC.

This clone has more than one count but fewer than ten. The V and J genes are TRBV4-2 and TRBJ2-7; 8 nucleotides line up with TRBD2. The V gene's germline CDR1 is LGHNA and CDR2 YNFKEQ. Trimming removed 3 bases from V and 3 bases from J; junction bases left unmatched: 7. The CDR3 has 15 residues. The chain's CDR3 is CASSQGTSGIYEQYF. The CDR3 nucleotides read TGTGCCAGCAGCCAGGGGACTAGTGGGATCTACGAGCAGTACTTC.

The CDR3 DNA is TGTGCCAGCTCCTCCGTCGGGGACACTGAAGCTTTCTTT. Protein sequence: CASSSVGDTEAFF. This chain joins TRBV18 and TRBJ1-1; no reliable D call. The V gene lost 6 bases and the J gene lost 3 bases, with 11 bases spanning the gap. This CDR3 comprises 13 residues. Germline-derived CDR1 and CDR2 are KGHSH and LQKENI.

The chain couples TRBV19 to TRBJ2-1, with 11 positions matching TRBD2. The V gene's germline CDR1 is LNHDA and CDR2 SQIVND (reference sequence). CDR3 length: 18 residues. V dropped 5 bases and J dropped 4; count of bases not matched to a gene: 13. CDR3 amino acids: CASSLLHSGRVSYNEQFF. CDR3 nucleotide sequence: TGTGCCAGTAGTCTCCTCCATAGCGGGAGGGTCTCATACAATGAGCAGTTCTTC.

The genes are TRBV4-1 and TRBJ1-2; D may be TRBD1 (6 bases). The CDR3 has 14 residues. V shed 4 bases and J shed 2 bases, with 11 bases lying between them. Germline V CDR1 and CDR2: MGHRA, YSYEKL. CDR3 sequence reads: CASSLRTDNYGYTF. CDR3 bases: TGCGCCAGCAGCCTAAGGACAGACAACTATGGCTACACCTTC.

The chain joins TRBV25-1 to TRBJ2-3; 7 nucleotides align to TRBD2. The CDR3 contains 15 residues. CDR1 is MGHDK, CDR2 SYGVNS, per germline. Trimming at V came to 1 base and at J to 6 bases, leaving 7 bases not matched to a gene. This CDR3 reads CASSESGGSTDTQYF. The CDR3, as DNA: TGTGCCAGCAGTGAATCGGGCGGGAGTACCGATACGCAGTATTTT.

There are a few counts of this clone. The rearrangement uses TRBV30 and TRBJ2-1; 7 bases are a match to TRBD2. The germline V gene encodes CDR1 GTSNPN and CDR2 SVGIG (reference sequence). Losses at the gene ends were 7 bases for V and 0 bases for J; bases not matched to a gene: 3. The CDR3 is 13 residues long. CDR3 amino acids: CALRDYSYNEQFF. The CDR3 nucleotides are TGTGCCTTGAGGGACTACTCCTACAATGAGCAGTTCTTC.

A word on this clone: The same CDR3 can be traced to other DNA sequences in this sample. V usage is TRBV9 and J usage is TRBJ2-1, with a weak D call TRBD2 (6 bases). V shed 0 bases and J shed 0 bases, with 10 bases lying between them. The CDR3 extends over 16 amino acids. From germline, CDR1 is SGDLS and CDR2 YYNGEE. The CDR3 loop reads CASSVEAGTSYNEQFF. CDR3 nucleotides: TGTGCCAGCAGCGTAGAGGCGGGAACCTCCTACAATGAGCAGTTCTTC.

The table lists this clone with a few counts. V gene TRBV18 combines with J gene TRBJ2-7; 8 bases align to TRBD2. The junction had 2 bases not matched to a gene; V was cut back by 0 bases and J by 1 base. Germline V gene lookup returns CDR1 KGHSH and CDR2 LQKENI. The CDR3 is made up of 15 amino acids. The CDR3 region is CASSPPGTSSYEQYF. The CDR3 DNA reads TGTGCCAGCTCACCACCAGGGACTAGTTCCTACGAGCAGTACTTC.

This clone was picked up a small number of times. The rearrangement joins TRBV18 to TRBJ2-7, with a weak D call TRBD2 (6 bases). The germline V gene encodes CDR1 KGHSH and CDR2 LQKENI. Trimming stripped 3 bases from V and 4 bases from J, with 13 bases between. The CDR3 covers 14 residues. This CDR3 reads CASSPESGGYEQYF. CDR3 nucleotide sequence: TGTGCCAGCTCACCGGAATCCGGGGGATACGAGCAGTACTTC.

J is TRBJ2-1 and V is TRBV19, with D uncertain. Germline CDR1 LNHDA, CDR2 SQIVND (reference sequence). The V end lost 4 bases, the J end lost 7 bases, and 20 bases lay between the germline ends. This CDR3 comprises 16 residues. In DNA form, the CDR3 reads TGTGCCAGTAGTACATCCCCGAGCACCATCGATAATGAGCAGTTCTTC. It yields the protein CASSTSPSTIDNEQFF.

The chain has TRBV28 and TRBJ2-1; 14 bases agree with TRBD2. The V gene end was trimmed by 5 bases and the J gene end by 0 bases; junction bases not matched to a gene: 9. Per the germline V gene, CDR1 is MDHEN and CDR2 is SYDVKM. This CDR3 region has 19 residues. The chain's CDR3 is CASSILGLAGASSYNEQFF. DNA of the CDR3: TGTGCCAGCAGTATCCTGGGACTAGCGGGGGCGAGCTCCTACAATGAGCAGTTCTTC.

The chain joins TRBV2 to TRBJ2-5, with D uncertain. Germline CDR1 is SNHLY and CDR2 is FYNNEI. V shed 3 bases and J shed 4 bases, with 6 bases lying between them. CDR3 length: 12 amino acids. The DNA of the CDR3 is TGTGCCAGCAGTGAGAGAGGAGAGACCCAGTACTTC. This codes for CASSERGETQYF.

This clone showed up many times. DNA of the CDR3: TGCAGCGTTGTAGTCTCCGAAAACATTCAGTACTTC. Protein sequence: CSVVVSENIQYF. The V gene is TRBV29-1, the J gene TRBJ2-4; D call uncertain. The length of the CDR3 is 12 residues. V was pared by 4 bases and J by 5 bases, with 9 bases between. CDR1 is SQVTM and CDR2 is ANQGSEA in the germline V gene. The full variable domain, rest sourced from reference TRBV29-1 and TRBJ2-4, is SAVISQKPSRDICQRGTSLTIQCQVDSQVTMMFWYRQQPGQSLTLIATANQGSEATYESGFVIDKFPISRPNLTFSTLTVSNMSPEDSSIYLCSVVVSENIQYFGAGTRLSVL.